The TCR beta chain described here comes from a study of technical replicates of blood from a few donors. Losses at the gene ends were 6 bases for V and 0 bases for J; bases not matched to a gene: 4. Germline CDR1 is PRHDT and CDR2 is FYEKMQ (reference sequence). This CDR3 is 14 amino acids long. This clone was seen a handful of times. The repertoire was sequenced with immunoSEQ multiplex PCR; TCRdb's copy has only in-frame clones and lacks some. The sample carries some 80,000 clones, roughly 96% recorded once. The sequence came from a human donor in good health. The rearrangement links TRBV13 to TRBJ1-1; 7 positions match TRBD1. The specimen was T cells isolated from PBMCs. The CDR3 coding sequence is TGTGCCAGCAGGCTACAGGGGATGAACACTGAAGCTTTCTTT. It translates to CASRLQGMNTEAFF.